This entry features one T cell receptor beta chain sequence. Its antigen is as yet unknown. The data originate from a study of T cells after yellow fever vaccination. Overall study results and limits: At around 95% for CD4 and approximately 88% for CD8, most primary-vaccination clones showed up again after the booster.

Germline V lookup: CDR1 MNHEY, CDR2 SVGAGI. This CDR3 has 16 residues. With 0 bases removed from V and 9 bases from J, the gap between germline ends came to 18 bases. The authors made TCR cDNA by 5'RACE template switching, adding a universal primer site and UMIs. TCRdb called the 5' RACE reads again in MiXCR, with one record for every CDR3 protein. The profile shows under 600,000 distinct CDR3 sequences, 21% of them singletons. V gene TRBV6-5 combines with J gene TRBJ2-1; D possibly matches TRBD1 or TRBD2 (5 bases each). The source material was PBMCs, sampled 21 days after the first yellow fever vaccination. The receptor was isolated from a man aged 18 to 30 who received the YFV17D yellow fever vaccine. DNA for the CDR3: TGTGCCAGCAGTTACTCCTTTCGGGGCGGTGGGGGTGAGCAGTTCTTC. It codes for CASSYSFRGGGGEQFF.